The next 26 T cell receptor beta chains were all read from a single sample in a study of patients and donors after allogeneic stem cell transplantation. Using its own MiXCR run on the RT-PCR reads, TCRdb lists one record per CDR3 protein. The sample consists of 7,000 to 9,000 distinct CDR3 sequences, 9.5% to 13% of them appearing once. The sample taken for sequencing was blood, either unsorted or a sorted T cell fraction (not recorded which). These receptors originate from a human donor who was either an allogeneic HSCT recipient or a stem cell or donor lymphocyte infusion donor (not recorded which). It is not recorded whose cells these are; they may come from a transplant donor.

This clonotype was seen a handful of times. This rearrangement joins TRBV6-5 to TRBJ2-2, with D uncertain. CDR3 length: 18 amino acids. The germline V gene encodes CDR1 MNHEY and CDR2 SVGAGI. The V end was cut by 2 bases, the J end by 1 base, with 17 bases between. The CDR3 loop reads CASSYDSSRQRNTGELFF. The DNA of the CDR3 is TGTGCCAGCAGTTACGACTCTTCGCGTCAGCGGAACACCGGGGAGCTGTTTTTT.

Only a few counts were recorded for this clonotype. The genes are TRBV2 and TRBJ1-2; 7 nucleotides agree with TRBD1. J was trimmed by 8 bases and V by 1 base; bases with no gene match: 7. Germline CDR1 SNHLY, CDR2 FYNNEI. This CDR3 is 14 amino acids long. This chain's CDR3 is CASSEVEGAGGYTF. The CDR3 region has the DNA TGTGCCAGCAGTGAAGTTGAGGGGGCGGGCGGCTACACCTTC.

This clonotype was detected only a few times. The chain has TRBV10-3 and TRBJ1-4, with a tentative D call TRBD1 (6 bases). The CDR3 loop spans 15 amino acids. Germline CDR1 and CDR2: ENHRY and SYGVKD. V lost 0 bases and J lost 4, with 9 bases in between. The CDR3 DNA follows: TGTGCCATCAGTGAGTCAAGCAGGGGTAATGAAAAACTGTTTTTT. Protein sequence: CAISESSRGNEKLFF.

The chain employs TRBV6-6 and TRBJ2-7; 9 nucleotides align to TRBD1. The CDR3 totals 14 residues. With V trimmed by 4 bases and J by 2 bases, 3 bases remained unmatched. Germline CDR1 reads MNHNY; CDR2 reads SVGAGI (reference sequence). The CDR3 here is CASSSGQGAYEQYF. DNA of the CDR3: TGTGCCAGCAGTTCGGGACAGGGTGCCTACGAGCAGTACTTC.

The chain has TRBV5-1 and TRBJ2-1; 7 nucleotides line up with TRBD2. Germline V lookup: CDR1 SGHRS, CDR2 YFSETQ. This CDR3 contains 15 residues. Losses at the gene ends were 0 bases for V and 4 bases for J; bases not matched to a gene: 4. The DNA for the CDR3 is TGCGCCAGCAGCTTGGTCCTAGCGGATTACAATGAGCAGTTCTTC. Translated: CASSLVLADYNEQFF.

The chain couples TRBV5-1 to TRBJ1-6; TRBD1 matches 8 bases. This CDR3 is built from 15 residues. J lost 7 bases, V lost 5 bases, and 8 bases had no gene match. Germline loops: CDR1 SGHRS, CDR2 YFSETQ. Here the CDR3 reads CASRGGQGGNSPLHF. For the CDR3, the DNA is TGCGCCAGCAGAGGCGGACAGGGCGGAAATTCACCCCTCCACTTT. The entire variable domain, with the rest obtained from reference TRBV5-1 and TRBJ1-6, is as follows: KAGVTQTPRYLIKTRGQQVTLSCSPISGHRSVSWYQQTPGQGLQFLFEYFSETQRNKGNFPGRFSGRQFSNSRSEMNVSTLELGDSALYLCASRGGQGGNSPLHFGNGTRLTVT.

The V and J genes are TRBV5-1 and TRBJ2-1; D perhaps matches TRBD1 (5 bases). CDR3 length: 14 amino acids. From germline, CDR1 is SGHRS and CDR2 YFSETQ. The ends were cut back, 4 bases at V and 1 base at J, with 9 bases in the middle. The CDR3 DNA reads TGCGCCAGCAGCCCAGACAGATCCTACAATGAGCAGTTCTTC. Its translation: CASSPDRSYNEQFF. The whole variable domain, filled in from reference TRBV5-1 and TRBJ2-1, reads KAGVTQTPRYLIKTRGQQVTLSCSPISGHRSVSWYQQTPGQGLQFLFEYFSETQRNKGNFPGRFSGRQFSNSRSEMNVSTLELGDSALYLCASSPDRSYNEQFFGPGTRLTVL.

The V and J genes are TRBV27 and TRBJ2-1; no clear D gene. The CDR3 contains 15 residues. Trimming pared 0 bases from V and 2 bases from J, leaving 8 bases between. In germline, CDR1 is MNHEY, CDR2 SMNVEV (reference sequence). The CDR3 region is CASSLSPSTYNEQFF. CDR3 sequence (DNA): TGTGCCAGCAGTTTATCGCCATCAACCTACAATGAGCAGTTCTTC.

In its sample, this clonotype was seen many times. The chain employs TRBV5-1 and TRBJ2-2; D is undetermined. Trimming left V 4 bases short and J 5 bases short, with 9 bases between. Germline V gene data show CDR1 as SGHRS and CDR2 as YFSETQ. The CDR3 totals 13 residues. The CDR3 DNA reads as TGCGCCAGCAGCCGACTGGTAACCGGGGAGCTGTTTTTT. This encodes CASSRLVTGELFF.

This clonotype was counted a single time. This sequence joins TRBV10-3 and TRBJ2-5; 9 bases are a match to TRBD1. The V gene end was trimmed by 5 bases and the J gene end by 5 bases; junction bases not matched to a gene: 6. The CDR3 runs 14 residues. Germline V gene data show CDR1 as ENHRY and CDR2 as SYGVKD. The CDR3 loop is CAISPGQGGETQYF. The DNA of the CDR3 is TGTGCCATCAGTCCGGGACAGGGAGGGGAGACCCAGTACTTC.

This clonotype was seen a few times. The V and J genes are TRBV5-5 and TRBJ1-6; D uncertain. CDR1 and CDR2 (germline): SGHKS, YYEKEE (reference sequence). Trimming left V 0 bases short and J 7 bases short, with 11 bases between. This CDR3 contains 15 residues. CDR3: CASSLVGLENSPLHF. CDR3 DNA: TGTGCCAGCAGCTTGGTTGGCCTCGAGAATTCACCCCTCCACTTT.

This clonotype is termed medium-sized (0.01 to 0.1%). The genes are TRBV20-1 and TRBJ1-1; D is ambiguous. Trimming took 0 bases from V and 3 from J, leaving 8 bases between them. The length of the CDR3 is 13 residues. CDR1 is DFQATT and CDR2 is SNEGSKA in the germline V gene (reference sequence). The CDR3 DNA sequence: TGCAGTGCTAGAGACTCGGGGTACACTGAAGCTTTCTTT. It codes for CSARDSGYTEAFF.

At least ten counts were recorded for this clonotype. Here the CDR3 DNA reads TGTGCCAGCAGCTCAGGGACGGCCACTGAAGCTTTCTTT. Its translation: CASSSGTATEAFF. The chain has TRBV11-2 and TRBJ1-1; D is perhaps TRBD1 (5 bases). The CDR3 consists of 13 residues. Between the trimmed V and J ends, which lost 4 bases and 4 bases, there was a span of 10 bases. CDR1 is SGHAT and CDR2 is FQNNGV in the germline V gene.

The CDR3 loop reads CASSLSDRGTYEQYF. CDR3 sequence (DNA): TGTGCCAGCAGCTTATCGGACAGGGGAACCTACGAGCAGTACTTC. The rearrangement uses TRBV7-2 and TRBJ2-7, with 9 bases lining up with TRBD1. With V trimmed by 2 bases and J by 2 bases, 4 bases remained unmatched. The CDR3 is 15 amino acids. From germline, CDR1 is SGHTA and CDR2 FQGNSA.

This clonotype has a count of ten or more. This chain connects TRBV20-1 to TRBJ2-2, with a tentative D call TRBD1 (6 bases). V was trimmed by 6 bases and J by 1 base, leaving 21 bases between them. The CDR3 has 17 amino acids. Germline CDR1 reads DFQATT; CDR2 reads SNEGSKA (reference sequence). In DNA, the CDR3 is TGCAGTGCCCTACGGGGACAAGCTTCACTGAACACCGGGGAGCTGTTTTTT. Protein product: CSALRGQASLNTGELFF.

This chain uses TRBV12-3 or TRBV12-4 with TRBJ2-3; weak D call: TRBD1 (5 bases). Trimming left V 4 bases short and J 2 bases short, with 16 bases between. This CDR3 contains 16 residues. In DNA form, the CDR3 reads TGTGCCAGCAGTTCCGGACATGGAAAATCCACAGATACGCAGTATTTT. Translating it yields CASSSGHGKSTDTQYF.

CDR3 region: CSARGSGYEQFF. The CDR3 DNA sequence: TGCAGTGCTAGAGGTTCAGGGTATGAGCAGTTCTTC. The chain is built from TRBV20-1 and TRBJ2-1; D perhaps matches TRBD1 (5 bases). Trimming removed 1 base at V and 8 bases at J, with 9 bases between. The germline V gene encodes CDR1 DFQATT and CDR2 SNEGSKA (reference sequence). CDR3 size: 12 residues.

This clonotype occurred many times. The chain joins TRBV3-1 to TRBJ1-1, with D possibly matching TRBD1 (5 bases). Germline lookup yields CDR1 LGHDT and CDR2 YNNKEL (reference sequence). V lost 1 base and J lost 8, with 11 bases in between. CDR3 size: 13 residues. CDR3 nucleotides: TGTGCCAGCAGCCAAGTGGGCAGGGCAGAAGCTTTCTTT. Protein product: CASSQVGRAEAFF.

The genes are TRBV6-6 and TRBJ1-1; D not certain. The CDR3 loop spans 14 amino acids. Trimming took 8 bases from V and 1 from J, leaving 14 bases between them. The germline V gene has CDR1 MNHNY and CDR2 SVGAGI (reference sequence). CDR3 nucleotides: TGTGCCAGCCTAGCCTCTACCCCGAACACTGAAGCTTTCTTT. Translating it yields CASLASTPNTEAFF.

This clonotype was counted ten times or more. This chain connects TRBV20-1 to TRBJ1-1; D perhaps matches TRBD1 (5 bases). The CDR3 runs 13 residues. Germline V gives CDR1 DFQATT, CDR2 SNEGSKA (reference sequence). The V gene lost 3 bases and the J gene lost 4 bases, with 12 bases spanning the gap. CDR3 nucleotide sequence: TGCAGTGCTAGTCGAACTCAGGGCACTGAAGCTTTCTTT. This sequence encodes CSASRTQGTEAFF.

This clonotype has just a few counts. The chain links TRBV4-3 to TRBJ2-7; no clear D gene. This CDR3 has 13 residues. V was trimmed by 1 base and J by 7 bases, leaving 11 bases between them. Germline loops: CDR1 LGHNA, CDR2 YSLEER. CDR3 nucleotides: TGCGCCAGCAGCCAAGTCCGGACGCAGGAGCAGTACTTC. Translated: CASSQVRTQEQYF.

Notes on this clonotype: A junction end diverges from the germline sequence, so it may reflect a read error. The genes are TRBV5-1 and TRBJ2-3, with TRBD1 as a possible D gene (6 bases). CDR3 size: 13 residues. Germline V gene lookup returns CDR1 SGHRS and CDR2 YFSETQ. CDR3: CASSLQGTDMQYF. The CDR3 nucleotides are TGCGCCAGCAGCTTACAGGGCACAGATATGCAGTATTTT.

This clonotype has a handful of counts. The genes are TRBV29-1 and TRBJ2-2; maybe TRBD1 (6 bases). Germline CDR1 and CDR2: SQVTM and ANQGSEA. V was clipped by 4 bases and J by 3 bases, with 12 bases between them. The CDR3 has 14 residues. CDR3 sequence (DNA): TGCAGCGTTGTTAGGAACAGGGACACCGGGGAGCTGTTTTTT. It is translated as CSVVRNRDTGELFF.

This clonotype came up a few times. V and J are TRBV5-1 and TRBJ1-3; 8 bases line up with TRBD1. This CDR3 is built from 15 residues. Germline V CDR1 and CDR2: SGHRS, YFSETQ. After removal of 0 bases from V and 3 bases from J, the junction contained 2 bases not matched to a gene. CDR3 in amino acids: CASSLVTGVGNTIYF. CDR3 bases: TGCGCCAGCAGCTTGGTGACAGGGGTTGGAAACACCATATATTTT. The variable domain in full, completed from reference TRBV5-1 and TRBJ1-3, reads KAGVTQTPRYLIKTRGQQVTLSCSPISGHRSVSWYQQTPGQGLQFLFEYFSETQRNKGNFPGRFSGRQFSNSRSEMNVSTLELGDSALYLCASSLVTGVGNTIYFGEGSWLTVV.

This clonotype ranks as medium-sized. V and J are TRBV21-1 and TRBJ2-7; the D segment call TRBD1 is taken from the table without a DNA check. TRBV21-1 is termed a pseudogene. This CDR3 has 18 residues. CDR3 sequence: CASSKSFLGQGELYEQYF. The DNA of the CDR3 is TGTGCCAGCAGCAAATCTTTCCTTGGGCAGGGGGAGCTTTACGAGCAGTACTTC.

The rearrangement links TRBV4-1 to TRBJ2-5; 7 bases are a match to TRBD2. This CDR3 has 15 amino acids. Germline loops: CDR1 MGHRA, CDR2 YSYEKL. V lost 0 bases, J lost 3 bases, and 4 bases stayed unmatched. The DNA of the CDR3 is TGCGCCAGCAGCCAAGATGGGGCGGGGGAAGAGACCCAGTACTTC. It codes for CASSQDGAGEETQYF.